This TCR beta chain derives from a study of T cells in Graves' hyperthyroidism and ophthalmopathy. The germline CDR1 and CDR2 sequences are MDHEN and SYDVKM. V was trimmed by 6 bases and J by 0 bases, leaving 5 bases between them. The CDR3 contains 12 residues. This clonotype came up many times. Template material for amplifying TCR beta CDR3 regions consisted of RNA transcripts. HTBI primers drove first-round RT-PCR of the TCR CDR3. TCRdb re-called the multiplex PCR reads through MiXCR, storing one row per CDR3 protein. The sample comprises 480,000 or so distinct CDR3 sequences, approximately 14% of which are singletons, and under 20% rests with the top ten. Stable hyperthyroidism: no ophthalmopathy progression over 18 months of follow-up. Investigators excluded patients with uncontrolled infection, other autoimmune disease, pregnancy or lactation.

This TCR was recovered from a woman between 18 and 29 years old with Graves' hyperthyroidism. The chain recombines TRBV28 with TRBJ1-1; D gene uncertain. Material: blood. The CDR3 bases are TGTGCCAGCAGACTGCTGAACACTGAAGCTTTCTTT. Its translation is CASRLLNTEAFF.